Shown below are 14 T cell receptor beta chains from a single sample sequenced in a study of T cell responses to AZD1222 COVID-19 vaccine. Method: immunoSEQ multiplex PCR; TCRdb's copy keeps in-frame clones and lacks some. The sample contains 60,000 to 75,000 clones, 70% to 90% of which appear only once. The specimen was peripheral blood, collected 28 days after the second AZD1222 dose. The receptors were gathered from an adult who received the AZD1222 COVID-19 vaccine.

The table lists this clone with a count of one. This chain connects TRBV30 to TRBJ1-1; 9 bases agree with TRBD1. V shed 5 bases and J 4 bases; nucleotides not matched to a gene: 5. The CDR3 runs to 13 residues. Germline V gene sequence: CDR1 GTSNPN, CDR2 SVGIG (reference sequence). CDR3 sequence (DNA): TGTGCCTGGTTAGACAGGGGGGTCACTGAAGCTTTCTTT. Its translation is CAWLDRGVTEAFF.

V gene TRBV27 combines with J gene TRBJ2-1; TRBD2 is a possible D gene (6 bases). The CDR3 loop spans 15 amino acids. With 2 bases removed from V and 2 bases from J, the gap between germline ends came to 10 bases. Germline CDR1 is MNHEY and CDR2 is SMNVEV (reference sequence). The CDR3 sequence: CASSLTGGAYNEQFF. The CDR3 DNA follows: TGTGCCAGCAGTTTAACCGGGGGTGCCTACAATGAGCAGTTCTTC.

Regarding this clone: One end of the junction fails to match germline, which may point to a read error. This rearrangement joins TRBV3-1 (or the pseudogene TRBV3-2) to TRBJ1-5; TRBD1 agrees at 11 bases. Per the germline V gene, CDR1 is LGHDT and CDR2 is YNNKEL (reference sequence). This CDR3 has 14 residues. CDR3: CASSRTGGKQPQHF. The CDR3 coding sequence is TGTGCCAGCAGCCGGACAGGGGGCAAGCAGCCCCAGCATTTT.

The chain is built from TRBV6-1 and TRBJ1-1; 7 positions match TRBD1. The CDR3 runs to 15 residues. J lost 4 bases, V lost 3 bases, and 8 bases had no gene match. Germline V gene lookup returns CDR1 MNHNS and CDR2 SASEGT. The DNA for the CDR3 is TGTGCCAGCAGTGACCTACACGCAGGGGGCACTGAAGCTTTCTTT. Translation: CASSDLHAGGTEAFF.

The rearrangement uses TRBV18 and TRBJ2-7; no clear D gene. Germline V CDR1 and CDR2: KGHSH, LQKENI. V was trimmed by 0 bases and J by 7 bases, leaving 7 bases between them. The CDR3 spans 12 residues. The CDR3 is CASSPPVGEQYF. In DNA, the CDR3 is TGTGCCAGCTCACCACCGGTAGGTGAGCAGTACTTC.

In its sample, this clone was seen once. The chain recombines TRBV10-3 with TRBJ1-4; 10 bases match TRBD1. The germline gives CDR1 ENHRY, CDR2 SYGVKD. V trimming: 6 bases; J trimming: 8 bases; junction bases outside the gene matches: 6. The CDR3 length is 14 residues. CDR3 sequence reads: CAISRDRGREKLFF. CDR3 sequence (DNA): TGTGCCATCAGCCGGGACAGGGGTCGGGAAAAACTGTTTTTT.

The CDR3 DNA reads TGTGCCAGCAGCCAAGTAGCCAGGGGGCTACTGAGCTCCTACAATGAGCAGTTCTTC. Its translation is CASSQVARGLLSSYNEQFF. V and J are TRBV14 and TRBJ2-1, with 8 bases that match TRBD1. The CDR3 has 19 amino acids. The J segment lost 0 bases and the V segment lost 1 base, leaving 11 bases of the junction unmatched. In germline, CDR1 is SGHDN, CDR2 FVKESK.

CDR3 loop: CASDRVRETGKNTEAFF. The CDR3 region has the DNA TGTGCCAGCGATCGGGTGCGGGAGACAGGGAAGAACACTGAAGCTTTCTTT. The chain joins TRBV6-4 to TRBJ1-1; 7 bases are shared with TRBD1. The V gene's germline CDR1 is MRHNA and CDR2 SNTAGT. With 8 bases clipped from V and 1 base from J, the junction kept 16 bases outside the gene matches. The CDR3 loop spans 17 amino acids.

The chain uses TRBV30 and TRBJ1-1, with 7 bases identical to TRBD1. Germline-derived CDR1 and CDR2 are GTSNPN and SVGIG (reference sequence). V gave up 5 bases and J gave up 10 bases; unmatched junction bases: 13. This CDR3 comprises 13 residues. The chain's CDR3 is CAWGGTQGGVAFF. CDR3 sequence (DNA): TGTGCCTGGGGTGGGACCCAGGGGGGTGTAGCTTTCTTT.

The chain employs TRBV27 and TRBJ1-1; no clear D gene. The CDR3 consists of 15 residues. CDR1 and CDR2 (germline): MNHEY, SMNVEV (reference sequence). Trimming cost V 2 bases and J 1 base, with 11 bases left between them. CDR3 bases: TGTGCCAGCAGTTTAACCCCGTCGAGGAACACTGAAGCTTTCTTT. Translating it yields CASSLTPSRNTEAFF.

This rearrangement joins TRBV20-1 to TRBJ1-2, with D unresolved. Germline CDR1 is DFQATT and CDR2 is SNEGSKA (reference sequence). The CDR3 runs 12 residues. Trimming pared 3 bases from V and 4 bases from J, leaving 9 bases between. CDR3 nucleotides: TGCAGTGCTAGTAGGGTGAGCTATGGCTACACCTTC. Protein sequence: CSASRVSYGYTF.

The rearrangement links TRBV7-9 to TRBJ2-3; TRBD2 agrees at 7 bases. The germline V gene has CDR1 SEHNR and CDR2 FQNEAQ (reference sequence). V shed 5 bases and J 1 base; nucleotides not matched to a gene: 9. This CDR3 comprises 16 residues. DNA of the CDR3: TGTGCCAGCAGCACTAGGGAGGCGGGAGGCACAGATACGCAGTATTTT. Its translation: CASSTREAGGTDTQYF. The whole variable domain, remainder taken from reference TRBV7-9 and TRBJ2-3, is DTGVSQNPRHKITKRGQNVTFRCDPISEHNRLYWYRQTLGQGPEFLTYFQNEAQLEKSRLLSDRFSAERPKGSFSTLEIQRTEQGDSAMYLCASSTREAGGTDTQYFGPGTRLTVL.

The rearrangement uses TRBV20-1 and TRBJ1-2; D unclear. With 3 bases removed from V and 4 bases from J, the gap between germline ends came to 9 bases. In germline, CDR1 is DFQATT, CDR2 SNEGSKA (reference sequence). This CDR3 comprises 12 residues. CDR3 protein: CSASSDGYGYTF. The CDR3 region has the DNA TGCAGTGCTAGTTCCGATGGCTATGGCTACACCTTC.

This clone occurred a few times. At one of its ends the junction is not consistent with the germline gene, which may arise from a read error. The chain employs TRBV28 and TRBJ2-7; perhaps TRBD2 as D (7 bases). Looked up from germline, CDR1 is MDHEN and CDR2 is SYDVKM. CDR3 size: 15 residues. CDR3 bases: TGTGCCAGCCGTTTTAAGGGGGAGGGTTCCTACGAGCAGTACTTC. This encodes CASRFKGEGSYEQYF.